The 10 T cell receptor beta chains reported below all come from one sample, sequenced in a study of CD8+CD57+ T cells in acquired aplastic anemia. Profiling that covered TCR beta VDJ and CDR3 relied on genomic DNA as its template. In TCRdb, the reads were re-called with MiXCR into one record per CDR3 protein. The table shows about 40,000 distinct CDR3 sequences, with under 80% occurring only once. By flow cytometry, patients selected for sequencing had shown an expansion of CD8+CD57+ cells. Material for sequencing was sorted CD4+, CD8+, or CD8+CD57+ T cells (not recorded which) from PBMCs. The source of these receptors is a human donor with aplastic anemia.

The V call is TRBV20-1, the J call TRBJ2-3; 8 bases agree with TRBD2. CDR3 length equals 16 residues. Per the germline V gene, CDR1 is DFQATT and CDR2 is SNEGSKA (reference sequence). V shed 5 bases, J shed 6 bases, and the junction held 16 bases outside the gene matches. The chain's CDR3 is CSAVSRAGGIRDTQYF. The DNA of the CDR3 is TGCAGTGCTGTGAGCAGGGCGGGAGGTATAAGGGATACGCAGTATTTT.

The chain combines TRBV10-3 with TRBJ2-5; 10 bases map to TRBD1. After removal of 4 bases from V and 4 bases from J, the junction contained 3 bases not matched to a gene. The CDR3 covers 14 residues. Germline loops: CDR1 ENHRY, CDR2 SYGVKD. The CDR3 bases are TGTGCCATCAGTGTCGGACAGGGGGGAGAGACCCAGTACTTC. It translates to CAISVGQGGETQYF.

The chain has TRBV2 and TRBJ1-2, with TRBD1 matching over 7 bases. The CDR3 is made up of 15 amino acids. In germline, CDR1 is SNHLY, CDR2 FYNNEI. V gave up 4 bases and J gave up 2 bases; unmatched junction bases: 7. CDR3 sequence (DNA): TGTGCCAGCAGTGCGCCGACAGGGAGCAACTATGGCTACACCTTC. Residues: CASSAPTGSNYGYTF.

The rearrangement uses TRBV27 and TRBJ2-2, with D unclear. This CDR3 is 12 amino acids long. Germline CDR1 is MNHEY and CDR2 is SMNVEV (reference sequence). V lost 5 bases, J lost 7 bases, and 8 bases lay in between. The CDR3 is CASSVIDGELFF. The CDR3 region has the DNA TGTGCCAGCAGTGTAATCGACGGGGAGCTGTTTTTT.

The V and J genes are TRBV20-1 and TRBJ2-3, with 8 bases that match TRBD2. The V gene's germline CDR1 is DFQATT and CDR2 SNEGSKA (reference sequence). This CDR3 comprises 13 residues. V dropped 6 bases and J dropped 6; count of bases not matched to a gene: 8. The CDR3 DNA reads TGCAGTGCACCGCGGGGGGCCGGGGATACGCAGTATTTT. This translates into CSAPRGAGDTQYF.

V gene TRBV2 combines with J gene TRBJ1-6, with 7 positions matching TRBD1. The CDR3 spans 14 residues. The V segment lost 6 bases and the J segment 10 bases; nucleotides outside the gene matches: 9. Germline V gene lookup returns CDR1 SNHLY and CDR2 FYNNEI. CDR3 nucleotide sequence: TGTGCCAGCAGCCCGAACAGGGGAGGGTCACCCCTCCACTTT. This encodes CASSPNRGGSPLHF.

In DNA, the CDR3 is TGTGCCACGAACCGAGCGGACTACTCCTACAATGAGCAGTTCTTC. It codes for CATNRADYSYNEQFF. The chain combines TRBV15 with TRBJ2-1; a weak D match, TRBD2 (6 bases). The CDR3 sequence is 15 residues long. The germline V and J ends were trimmed by 9 bases and 0 bases, with 15 bases remaining between them. Per the germline V gene, CDR1 is LNHNV and CDR2 is YYDKDF (reference sequence).

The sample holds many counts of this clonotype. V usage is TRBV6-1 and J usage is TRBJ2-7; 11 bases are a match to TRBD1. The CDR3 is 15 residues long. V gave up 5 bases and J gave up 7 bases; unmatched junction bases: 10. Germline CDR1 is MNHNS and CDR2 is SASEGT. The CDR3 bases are TGTGCCAGCAGTCGGACGGGACAGGGGGTTTTTGAGCAGTACTTC. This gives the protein CASSRTGQGVFEQYF.

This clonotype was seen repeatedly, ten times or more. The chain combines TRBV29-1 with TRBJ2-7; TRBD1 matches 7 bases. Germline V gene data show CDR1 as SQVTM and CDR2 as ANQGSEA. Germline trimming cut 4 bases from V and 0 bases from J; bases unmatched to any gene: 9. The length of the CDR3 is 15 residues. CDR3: CSVGPGQPSSYEQYF. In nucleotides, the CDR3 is TGCAGCGTTGGGCCGGGACAGCCCTCCTCCTACGAGCAGTACTTC.

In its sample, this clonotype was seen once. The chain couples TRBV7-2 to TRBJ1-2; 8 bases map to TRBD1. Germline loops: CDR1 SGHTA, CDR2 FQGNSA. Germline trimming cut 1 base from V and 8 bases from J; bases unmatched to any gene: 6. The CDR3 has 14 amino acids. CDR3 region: CASSLGQGARGYTF. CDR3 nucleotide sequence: TGTGCCAGCAGCTTAGGGCAGGGGGCGAGGGGCTACACCTTC. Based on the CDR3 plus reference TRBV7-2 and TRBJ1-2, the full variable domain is GAGVSQSPSNKVTEKGKDVELRCDPISGHTALYWYRQSLGQGLEFLIYFQGNSAPDKSGLPSDRFSAERTGGSVSTLTIQRTQQEDSAVYLCASSLGQGARGYTFGSGTRLTVV.